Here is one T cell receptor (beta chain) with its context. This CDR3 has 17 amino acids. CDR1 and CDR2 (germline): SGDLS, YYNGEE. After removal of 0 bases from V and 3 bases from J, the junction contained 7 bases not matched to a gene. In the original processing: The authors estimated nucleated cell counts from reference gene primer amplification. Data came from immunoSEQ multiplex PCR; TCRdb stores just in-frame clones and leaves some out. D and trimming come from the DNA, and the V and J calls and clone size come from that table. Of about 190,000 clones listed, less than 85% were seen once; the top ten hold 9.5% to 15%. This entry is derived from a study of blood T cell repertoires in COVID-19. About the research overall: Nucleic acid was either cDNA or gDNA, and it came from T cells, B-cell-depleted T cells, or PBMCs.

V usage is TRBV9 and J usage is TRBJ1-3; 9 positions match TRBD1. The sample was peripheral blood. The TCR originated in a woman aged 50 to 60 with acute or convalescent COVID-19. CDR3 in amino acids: CASSVDGSDRGGNTIYF. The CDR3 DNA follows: TGTGCCAGCAGCGTAGATGGGTCGGACAGGGGTGGAAACACCATATATTTT.